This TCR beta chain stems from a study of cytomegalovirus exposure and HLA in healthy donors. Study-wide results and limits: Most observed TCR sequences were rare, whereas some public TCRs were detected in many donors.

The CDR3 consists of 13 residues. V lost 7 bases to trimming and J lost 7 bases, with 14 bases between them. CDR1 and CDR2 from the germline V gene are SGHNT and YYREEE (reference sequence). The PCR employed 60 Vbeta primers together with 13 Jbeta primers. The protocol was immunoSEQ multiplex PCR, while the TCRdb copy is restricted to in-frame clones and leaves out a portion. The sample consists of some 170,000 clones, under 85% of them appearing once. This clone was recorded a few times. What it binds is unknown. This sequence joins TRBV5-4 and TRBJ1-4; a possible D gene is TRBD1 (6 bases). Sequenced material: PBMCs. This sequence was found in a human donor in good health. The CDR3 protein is CASRGAQGEKLFF. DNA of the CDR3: TGTGCCAGCCGGGGGGCGCAGGGTGAAAAACTGTTTTTT.